The T cell receptor beta chain under discussion was sequenced for a study of T cells after somatic rescue of genetic block. Produced via immunoSEQ multiplex PCR; TCRdb's table is partial and in-frame only. The data contain over 55,000 clones, 90% to 95% of them singletons. Germline V CDR1 and CDR2: SNHLY, FYNNEI. V lost 7 bases and J lost 0, with 15 bases in between. The CDR3 covers 15 residues. The specimen sequenced was peripheral blood mononuclear cells (PBMCs). The chain couples TRBV2 to TRBJ1-1; D is ambiguous. The receptor was isolated from a man aged 35-49 years. CDR3 in DNA: TGTGCCAGCATTTTAGAACAGAGCATGAACACTGAAGCTTTCTTT. Translating it yields CASILEQSMNTEAFF.